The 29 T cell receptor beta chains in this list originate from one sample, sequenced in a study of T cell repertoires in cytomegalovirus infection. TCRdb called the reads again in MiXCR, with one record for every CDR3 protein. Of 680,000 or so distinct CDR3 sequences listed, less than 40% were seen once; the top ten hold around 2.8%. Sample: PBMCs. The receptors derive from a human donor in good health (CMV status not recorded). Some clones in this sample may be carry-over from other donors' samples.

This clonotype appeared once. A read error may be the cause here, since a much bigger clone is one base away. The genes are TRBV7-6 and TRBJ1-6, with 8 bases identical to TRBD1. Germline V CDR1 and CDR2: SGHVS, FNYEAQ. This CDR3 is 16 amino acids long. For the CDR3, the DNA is TGTGCCAGCAGCCCATACCAGGACAGGGCGAATTCACCCCTCCAATTT. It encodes CASSPYQDRANSPLQF.

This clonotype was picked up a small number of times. In DNA, the CDR3 is TGTGCCAGCAGCGGACAGGGGGCCGGGAATGGCTACACCTTC. Translating gives CASSGQGAGNGYTF. The V and J genes are TRBV7-9 and TRBJ1-2; TRBD1 agrees at 11 bases. This CDR3 spans 14 amino acids. V dropped 5 bases and J dropped 6; count of bases not matched to a gene: 5. Germline V gene sequence: CDR1 SEHNR, CDR2 FQNEAQ (reference sequence).

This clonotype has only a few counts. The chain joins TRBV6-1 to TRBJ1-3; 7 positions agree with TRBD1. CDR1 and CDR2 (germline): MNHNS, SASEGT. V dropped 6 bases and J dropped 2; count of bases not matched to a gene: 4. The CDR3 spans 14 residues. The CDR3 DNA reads TGTGCCAGCAGGGGGACAGCCACTGGAAACACCATATATTTT. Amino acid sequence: CASRGTATGNTIYF.

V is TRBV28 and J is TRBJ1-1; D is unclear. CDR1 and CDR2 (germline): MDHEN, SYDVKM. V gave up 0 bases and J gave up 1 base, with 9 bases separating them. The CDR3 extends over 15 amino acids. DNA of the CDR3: TGTGCCAGCAGTTTATGGGCGTTTCCGAACACTGAAGCTTTCTTT. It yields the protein CASSLWAFPNTEAFF.

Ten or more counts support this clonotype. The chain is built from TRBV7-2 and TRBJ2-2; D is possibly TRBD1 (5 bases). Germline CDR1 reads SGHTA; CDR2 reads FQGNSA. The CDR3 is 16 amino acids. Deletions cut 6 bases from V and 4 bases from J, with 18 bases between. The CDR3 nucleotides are TGTGCCAGCAGGACCAGGGCTCAACCGGCCACCGGGGAGCTGTTTTTT. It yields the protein CASRTRAQPATGELFF.

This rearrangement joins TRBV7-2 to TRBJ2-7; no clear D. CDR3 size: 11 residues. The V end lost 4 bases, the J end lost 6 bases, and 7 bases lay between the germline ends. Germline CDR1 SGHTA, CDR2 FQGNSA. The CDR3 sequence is CASSSSCEQYF. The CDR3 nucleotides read TGTGCCAGCAGCTCCTCTTGCGAGCAGTACTTC.

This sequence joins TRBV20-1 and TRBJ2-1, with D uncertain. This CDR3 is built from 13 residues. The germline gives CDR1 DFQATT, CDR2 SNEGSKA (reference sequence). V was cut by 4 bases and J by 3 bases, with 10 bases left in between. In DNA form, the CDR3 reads TGCAGTGCTAAAACCACTTACTACAATGAGCAGTTCTTC. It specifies CSAKTTYYNEQFF.

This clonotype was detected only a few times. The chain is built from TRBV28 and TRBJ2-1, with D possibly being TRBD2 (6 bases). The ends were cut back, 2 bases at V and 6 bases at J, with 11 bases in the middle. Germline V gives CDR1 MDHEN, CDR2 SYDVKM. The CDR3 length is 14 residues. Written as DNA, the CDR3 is TGTGCCAGCAGTTTAGCGGGAAGGGTCAATGAGCAGTTCTTC. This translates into CASSLAGRVNEQFF.

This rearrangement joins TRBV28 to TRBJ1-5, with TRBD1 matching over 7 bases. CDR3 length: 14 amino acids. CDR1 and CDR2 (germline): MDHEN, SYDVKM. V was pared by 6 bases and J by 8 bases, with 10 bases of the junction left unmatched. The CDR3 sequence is CASSAQRGREPQHF. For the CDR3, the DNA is TGTGCCAGCAGCGCTCAAAGGGGGCGTGAGCCCCAGCATTTT. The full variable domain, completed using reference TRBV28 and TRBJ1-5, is DVKVTQSSRYLVKRTGEKVFLECVQDMDHENMFWYRQDPGLGLRLIYFSYDVKMKEKGDIPEGYSVSREKKERFSLILESASTNQTSMYLCASSAQRGREPQHFGDGTRLSIL.

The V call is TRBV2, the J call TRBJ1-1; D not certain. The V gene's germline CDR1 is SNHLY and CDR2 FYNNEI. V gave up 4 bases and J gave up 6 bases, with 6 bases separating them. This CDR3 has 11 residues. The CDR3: CASSVASEAFF. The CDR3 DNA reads TGTGCCAGCAGTGTGGCATCTGAAGCTTTCTTT.

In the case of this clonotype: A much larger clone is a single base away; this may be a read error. CDR3 nucleotide sequence: TGTGCCAGCAGATGGGGGACCGGGGAGCTGTTTTTT. Residues: CASRWGTGELFF. The chain employs TRBV7-6 and TRBJ2-2; D is perhaps TRBD1 or TRBD2 (5 bases each). V lost 6 bases and J 5 bases, leaving 7 bases between the germline ends. Germline CDR1 and CDR2: SGHVS and FNYEAQ. The CDR3 is 12 amino acids.

For the CDR3, the DNA is TGTGCCAGCAGCCCGAGGCGGGACTCTATACAAGAGACCCAGTACTTC. As protein: CASSPRRDSIQETQYF. The chain is built from TRBV7-8 and TRBJ2-5; possible D gene TRBD2, 6 bases. This CDR3 has 16 amino acids. Germline V CDR1 and CDR2: SGHVS, FQNEAQ. The ends were cut back, 5 bases at V and 2 bases at J, with 18 bases in the middle.

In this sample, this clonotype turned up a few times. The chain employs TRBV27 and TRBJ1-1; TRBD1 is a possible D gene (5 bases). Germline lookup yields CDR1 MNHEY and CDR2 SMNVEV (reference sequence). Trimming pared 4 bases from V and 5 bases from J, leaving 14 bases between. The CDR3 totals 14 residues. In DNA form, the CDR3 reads TGTGCCAGCAGTTCCTCCCTTAGACAGACTGAAGCTTTCTTT. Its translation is CASSSSLRQTEAFF.

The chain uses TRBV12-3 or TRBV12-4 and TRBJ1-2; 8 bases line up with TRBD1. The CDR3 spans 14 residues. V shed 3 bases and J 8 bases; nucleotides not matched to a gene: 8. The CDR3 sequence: CASSLNSGDRGYTF. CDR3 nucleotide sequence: TGTGCCAGCAGTTTGAACTCAGGGGACAGGGGCTACACCTTC.

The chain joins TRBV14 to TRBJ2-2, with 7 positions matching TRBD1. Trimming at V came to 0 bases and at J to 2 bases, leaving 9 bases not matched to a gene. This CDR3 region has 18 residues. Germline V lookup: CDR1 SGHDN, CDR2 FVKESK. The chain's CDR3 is CASSQDHWTGENTGELFF. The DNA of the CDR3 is TGTGCCAGCAGCCAAGATCACTGGACAGGAGAAAACACCGGGGAGCTGTTTTTT.

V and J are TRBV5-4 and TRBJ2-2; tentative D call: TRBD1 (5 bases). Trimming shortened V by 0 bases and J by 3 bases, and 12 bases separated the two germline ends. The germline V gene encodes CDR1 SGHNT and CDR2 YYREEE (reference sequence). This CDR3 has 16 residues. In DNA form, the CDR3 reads TGTGCCAGCAGCTTGGCCCAGGGAATGGACACCGGGGAGCTGTTTTTT. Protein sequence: CASSLAQGMDTGELFF. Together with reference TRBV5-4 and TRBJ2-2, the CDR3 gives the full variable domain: ETGVTQSPTHLIKTRGQQVTLRCSSQSGHNTVSWYQQALGQGPQFIFQYYREEENGRGNFPPRFSGLQFPNYSSELNVNALELDDSALYLCASSLAQGMDTGELFFGEGSRLTVL.

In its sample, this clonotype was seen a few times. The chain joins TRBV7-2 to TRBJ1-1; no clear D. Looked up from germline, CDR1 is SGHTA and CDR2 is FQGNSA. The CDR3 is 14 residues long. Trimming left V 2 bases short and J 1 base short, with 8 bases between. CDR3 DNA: TGTGCCAGCAGCTTATTTTTCCAGAACACTGAAGCTTTCTTT. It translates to CASSLFFQNTEAFF.

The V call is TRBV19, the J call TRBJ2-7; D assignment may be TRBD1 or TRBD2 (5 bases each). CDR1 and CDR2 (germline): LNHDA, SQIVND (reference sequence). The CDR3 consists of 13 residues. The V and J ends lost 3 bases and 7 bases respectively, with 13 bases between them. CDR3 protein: CASSIGDPGEQYF. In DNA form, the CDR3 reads TGTGCCAGTAGTATTGGGGACCCGGGAGAGCAGTACTTC.

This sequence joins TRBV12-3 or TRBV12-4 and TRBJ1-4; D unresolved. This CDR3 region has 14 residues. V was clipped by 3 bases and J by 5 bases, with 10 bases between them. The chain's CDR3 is CASSFAVLNEKLFF. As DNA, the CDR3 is TGTGCCAGCAGTTTTGCCGTCCTCAATGAAAAACTGTTTTTT.

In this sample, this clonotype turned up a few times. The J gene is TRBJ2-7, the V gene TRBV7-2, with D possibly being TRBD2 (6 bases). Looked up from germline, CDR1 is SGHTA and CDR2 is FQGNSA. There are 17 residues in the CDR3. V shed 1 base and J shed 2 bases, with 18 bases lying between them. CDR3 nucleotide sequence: TGTGCCAGCAGCTTAGGGGTGGGGGGACCAATACCCTACGAGCAGTACTTC. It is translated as CASSLGVGGPIPYEQYF.

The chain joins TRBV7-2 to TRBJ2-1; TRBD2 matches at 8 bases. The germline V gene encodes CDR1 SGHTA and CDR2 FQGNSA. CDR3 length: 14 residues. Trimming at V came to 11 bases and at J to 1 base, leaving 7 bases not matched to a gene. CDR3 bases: TGTGCCTCCCGGGAGGGCTTATCCTACAATGAGCAGTTCTTC. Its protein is CASREGLSYNEQFF.

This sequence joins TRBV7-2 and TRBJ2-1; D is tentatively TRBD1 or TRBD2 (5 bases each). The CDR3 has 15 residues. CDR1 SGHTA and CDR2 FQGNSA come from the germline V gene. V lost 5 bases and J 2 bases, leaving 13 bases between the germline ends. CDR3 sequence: CASSREGFTYNEQFF. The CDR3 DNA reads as TGTGCCAGCAGCCGCGAGGGGTTCACCTACAATGAGCAGTTCTTC.

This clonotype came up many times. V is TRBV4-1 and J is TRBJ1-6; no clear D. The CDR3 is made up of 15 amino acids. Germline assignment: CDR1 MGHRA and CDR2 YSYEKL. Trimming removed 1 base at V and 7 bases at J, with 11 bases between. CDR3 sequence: CASSQVGQVNSPLHF. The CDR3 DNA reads TGCGCCAGCAGCCAAGTAGGGCAGGTCAATTCACCCCTCCACTTT.

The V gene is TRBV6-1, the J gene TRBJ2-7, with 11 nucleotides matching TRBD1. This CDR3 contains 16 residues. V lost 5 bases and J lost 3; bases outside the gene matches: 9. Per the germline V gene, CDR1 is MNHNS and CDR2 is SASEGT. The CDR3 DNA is TGTGCCAGCAGTTTCGCCACCGGGACAGGGGGCTACGAGCAGTACTTC. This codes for CASSFATGTGGYEQYF.

The CDR3 protein is CASSELAGGGSYNEQFF. In nucleotides, the CDR3 is TGTGCCAGCAGTGAGCTAGCGGGAGGGGGGTCCTACAATGAGCAGTTCTTC. The rearrangement joins TRBV6-1 to TRBJ2-1; 12 bases line up with TRBD2. Germline V gives CDR1 MNHNS, CDR2 SASEGT. V gave up 3 bases and J gave up 1 base; unmatched junction bases: 4. The CDR3 runs to 17 residues.

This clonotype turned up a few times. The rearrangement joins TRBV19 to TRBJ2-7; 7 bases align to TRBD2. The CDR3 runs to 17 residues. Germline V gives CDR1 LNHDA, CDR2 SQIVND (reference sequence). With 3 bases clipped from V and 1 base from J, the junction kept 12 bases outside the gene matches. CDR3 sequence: CASSIKSVAGESYEQYF. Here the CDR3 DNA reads TGTGCCAGTAGTATTAAGTCAGTAGCGGGCGAATCCTACGAGCAGTACTTC.

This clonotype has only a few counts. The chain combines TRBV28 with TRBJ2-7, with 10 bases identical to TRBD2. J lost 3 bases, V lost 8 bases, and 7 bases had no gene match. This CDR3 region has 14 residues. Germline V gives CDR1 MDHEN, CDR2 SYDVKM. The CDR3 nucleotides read TGTGCCAGCGGGGATAGCGGGAGGAACTACGAGCAGTACTTC. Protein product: CASGDSGRNYEQYF.

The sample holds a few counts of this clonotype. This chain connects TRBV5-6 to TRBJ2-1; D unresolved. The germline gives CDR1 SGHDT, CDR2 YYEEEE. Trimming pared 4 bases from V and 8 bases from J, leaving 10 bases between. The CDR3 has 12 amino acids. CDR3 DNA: TGTGCCAGCAGCCCGAACCGGGATGAGCAGTTCTTC. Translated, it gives CASSPNRDEQFF.

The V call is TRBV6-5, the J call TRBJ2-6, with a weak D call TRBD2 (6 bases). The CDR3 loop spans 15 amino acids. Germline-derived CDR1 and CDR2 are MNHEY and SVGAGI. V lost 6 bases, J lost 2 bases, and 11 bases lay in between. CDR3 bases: TGTGCCAGCAGAGATAGGGAGGCTGGGGCCAACGTCCTGACTTTC. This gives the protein CASRDREAGANVLTF.